These T cell receptor beta chains were read from a single sample in a study of cytomegalovirus exposure and HLA in healthy donors. Sequencing used immunoSEQ multiplex PCR; TCRdb keeps in-frame clones, though not all of them. This table has some 190,000 clones, about 83% appearing once. The sequenced material came from PBMCs. The receptors originated from a middle-aged man in good health and CMV-seropositive. The conserved cysteine and the conserved F or W are not part of the CDR3 here. The D gene is left open where the match is weak.

V	length	D	CDR3
TRBV27	12	-	ASSSSGRSYEQY
TRBV20-1	9	TRBD1	SARQGDEQY
TRBV5-6	14	-	ASSSLWTRYSYEQY
TRBV28	14	-	ASRPPLSGTYNEQF
TRBV2	13	TRBD2	ASRDPSGTLGTQY
TRBV7-2	13	TRBD2	ASSLGGLAGGEQY
TRBV5-6	13	-	ASSPALSSYNEQF
TRBV4-3	12	-	ASSHAGRYNEQF
TRBV7-9	16	TRBD1	ASSLHSGTGGRNTEAF
TRBV6-5	13	TRBD1	ASSYRDRASYEQY
TRBV2	12	-	ASSGGTWDTEAF
TRBV7-2	11	-	ASSLAQGYEQY
TRBV19	11	TRBD1	ASSMQGGPEAF
TRBV6-5	13	TRBD1	ASSQPGQGSYEQY
TRBV4-1	15	-	ASSQDLPVAAPYEQY
TRBV29-1	11	-	SVVKGMRNEQF
TRBV20-1	8	-	SARSEMQY
TRBV6-6	11	-	ASSYPGVHEQF
TRBV14	12	-	ASSQDRVVNEQF